This T cell receptor beta chain emerged from a study of T cells after yellow fever vaccination (dated by TCRdb to between 2018 and 2020). Regarding the study in general: The SMART-Seq v4 Ultra Low Input RNA kit was used to prepare libraries from fractions with low cell numbers. Two healthy male donors, one aged 18 to 29 and one aged 30 to 40 years, were included in the cohort. Bulk TCR alpha and beta repertoires were sequenced longitudinally to track T-cell clones before and after primary and booster YFV17D yellow fever vaccination. Blood samples were taken at several timepoints before and after primary and secondary immunization, and bulk PBMC replicates and cell subsets were isolated. The study at large found these results: Most clones expanded after primary vaccination (approximately 95% of CD4 and around nine tenths of CD8) were re-detected after the booster, suggesting that broad memory maintenance occurred. The secondary T-cell response was found to be weaker but faster than the primary response, with a peak reached on day 5 rather than on day 15. A small share of clonotypes was detected in both CD4 and CD8 compartments, with the overlap likely arising from convergent recombination. Computational filtering was needed because FACS-sorted repertoires could contain abundant contaminating clonotypes from the bulk population. The study included only a couple of donors, which limits how far the findings can be generalized.

The germline ends are 17 bases apart after V is trimmed by 2 bases and J by 2 bases. The CDR3, from cysteine to phenylalanine, totals 16 residues. Only CDR3 DNA remains: 48 bases, in frame from the first base. CDR1 and CDR2, per the germline V gene (reference sequence), are DFQATT and SNEGSKA. This specimen's treatment or condition label, per the study, means: live attenuated yellow fever vaccine strain. A standard Ficoll-Paque protocol was used to isolate PBMCs from peripheral blood. Dynabeads CD4 and CD8 positive selection kits were used to isolate CD4 and CD8 T-cell fractions. TriZol was used to extract RNA from bulk PBMCs, CD4 and CD8 fractions, and dextramer-positive and dextramer-negative fractions. Synthesis of TCR cDNA relied on 5'RACE template switching, a step that introduced a universal primer site along with unique molecular identifiers. Priming of cDNA synthesis was performed from both the TCR alpha and TCR beta constant segments. Library amplification used two PCR steps, and the second PCR step added sample barcodes and sequencing adapters. Sequencing of libraries was performed on Illumina HiSeq 2500 (2x100 bp) or NovaSeq (2x150 bp). In the paper's pipeline: Reads were demultiplexed and collapsed into UMI consensus sequences with MIGEC, and V(D)J alignment was performed with MiXCR. Clonotypes responding to the vaccine were identified with edgeR on replicate PBMC samples, with the criteria of FDR below 0.01 and a log2 fold change above 5 up to day 15. CD4 or CD8 identity was assigned to each bulk clonotype according to whether the clonotype was present at higher abundance in the sequenced CD4 repertoire or the sequenced CD8 repertoire. The public reads were reanalyzed by TCRdb: fastp trimming at Q25, MiXCR alignment, in-frame beta chains only. Each entry is one CDR3 protein sequence, shown with its most common DNA and genes. The V and J calls here are based on TCRdb, not the publication. This sample holds a few hundred thousand distinct CDR3 sequences; roughly 7.2% were observed only once. In total, the top ten clones hold 0.85% of the sample.

This clonotype was observed at least ten times. The antigen it binds to is not known. Base qualities are not at hand, and no much larger clone is one base apart. This receptor chain uses TRBV20-1 and TRBJ2-3; TRBD1 is perhaps the D gene, given 5 matching bases. The material was CD4+ T cells sorted from PBMCs, obtained 15 days after the yellow fever booster vaccination. The source of this sequence is a man under 40 who received the YFV17D yellow fever vaccine. The CDR3 protein: CSARSHQGTNTDTQYF. The DNA sequence reads TGCAGTGCTAGATCTCACCAGGGCACCAACACAGATACGCAGTATTTT.